Below are 3 T cell receptor beta chains sequenced from a single sample in a study of blood T cell repertoires in COVID-19. The repertoire was sequenced with immunoSEQ multiplex PCR; TCRdb's copy has only in-frame clones and lacks some. The data show 55,000 to 90,000 clones, with roughly four fifths seen just once and roughly 0.83% held by the top ten. Specimen: peripheral blood. All receptors come from a woman aged 70 to 79 with acute or convalescent COVID-19.

This clone was observed a single time. The chain joins TRBV6-5 to TRBJ1-1; TRBD1 might be the D (6 bases). The CDR3 totals 14 residues. Deletions cut 6 bases from V and 1 base from J, with 12 bases between. Germline V gives CDR1 MNHEY, CDR2 SVGAGI. The CDR3 DNA sequence: TGTGCCAGCAGGGACAGACTTACGAACACTGAAGCTTTCTTT. Encoded protein: CASRDRLTNTEAFF.

This sequence joins TRBV4-3 and TRBJ2-2, with D maybe TRBD1 (6 bases). Germline loops: CDR1 LGHNA, CDR2 YSLEER. This CDR3 spans 13 amino acids. Trimming took 4 bases from V and 7 from J, leaving 10 bases between them. CDR3 sequence: CASSLNRDGELFF. CDR3 DNA sequence: TGCGCCAGCAGCCTCAACAGGGACGGGGAGCTGTTTTTT.

To note about this clone: One end of the junction fails to match germline, which may point to a read error. The chain has TRBV18 and TRBJ2-7, with 11 bases matching TRBD1. The CDR3 has 15 residues. Germline values: CDR1 KGHSH, CDR2 LQKENI. CDR3 sequence: CASSSPGQGGYEQYF. CDR3 DNA: TGTGCCAGCTCATCACCGGGACAGGGGGGCTACGAGCAGTACTTC.